This T cell receptor beta chain was identified in a study of blood T cell repertoires in COVID-19. Overall study: Spain, Italy and the United States supplied samples that represented acute and convalescent COVID-19.

Germline lookup yields CDR1 KGHSH and CDR2 LQKENI. The CDR3 runs to 20 residues. V lost 2 bases and J lost 2, with 27 bases in between. Original methodology: Reference gene primer amplification in the assay estimated nucleated cell counts. Assay: immunoSEQ multiplex PCR; the TCRdb copy retains only in-frame clones and omits some. The V and J calls and the clone size are those of that table, but D and trimming were determined from the DNA. The sample consists of under 200,000 clones, approximately 73% of them appearing once. The sequenced material came from peripheral blood. J is TRBJ1-1 and V is TRBV18; no clear D. The TCR was taken from a woman of 80 years or more with acute or convalescent COVID-19. CDR3 in DNA: TGTGCCAGCTCACCAGGAAGAACCATGGGATTTGGGAGCATTAACACTGAAGCTTTCTTT. Its protein is CASSPGRTMGFGSINTEAFF.